The source of this T cell receptor beta chain is a study of blood T cell repertoires in COVID-19. This CDR3 region has 14 residues. The germline CDR1 and CDR2 sequences are MNHEY and SVGEGT. Trimming pared 6 bases from V and 4 bases from J, leaving 14 bases between. Clones were read by immunoSEQ multiplex PCR, and TCRdb kept only the in-frame ones, dropping some. The sample carries 95,000 to 150,000 clones, 82% recorded once. The clonotype comes from a woman aged 65 to 85 with acute or convalescent COVID-19. The chain carries TRBV6-2 or TRBV6-3 and TRBJ2-3; the D is unclear. The sample was peripheral blood. CDR3 nucleotides: TGTGCCAGCAGCCCAGAAGGCGGCGCAGATACGCAGTATTTT. Protein product: CASSPEGGADTQYF.